The subject of this entry is one TCR beta chain. Its specificity is unknown. CDR3 length: 15 residues. Germline V lookup: CDR1 SGHRS, CDR2 YFSETQ. The V and J ends lost 4 bases and 7 bases, in that order; junction bases with no gene match: 11. Profiled with immunoSEQ multiplex PCR; TCRdb holds only in-frame clones, not every one. The sample consists of 2 million to 2.5 million clones, around 95% of them appearing once. This sample is drawn from a study of shared clonotypes between healthy human individuals. Study overall: The study used three CD4 naive, three CD4 memory, two CD8 naive and one CD8 memory plate per donor.

Study-level results: A handful of donors had 5% to 6% of their naive CD4 clonotypes in common.

The sequence was obtained from a man aged 18 to 30 in good health. Sample: naive CD4+ T cells sorted from blood. Specified subset: CD45RA+ positively selected. This chain links TRBV5-1 with TRBJ1-1, with TRBD1 matching over 9 bases. The CDR3 DNA reads as TGCGCCAGCAGCGACCGGGACAGGGCGTTTCGTGAAGCTTTCTTT. This sequence encodes CASSDRDRAFREAFF.